The source of this T cell receptor beta chain is a study of T-cell reconstitution after alpha-beta-depleted transplantation in children. Whole-study results and caveats: The study traced high day-60 TCRbeta diversity in some patients to surviving recipient T cells and thymic progenitors. Reportedly, roughly two months post-transplant, alpha-beta T cells arose from several hundred expanded graft clones.

Preparation of the TCRbeta library used unique molecular identifiers. TCRdb independently ran MiXCR on the PCR reads; one entry per CDR3 protein. The sample includes fewer than 250,000 distinct CDR3 sequences, 6.5% to 9% of them seen just once. The CDR3 has 16 residues. In germline, CDR1 is MNHEY, CDR2 SMNVEV (reference sequence). The germline V and J ends were trimmed by 1 base and 4 bases, with 11 bases remaining between them. This clonotype appeared many times. Its antigen remains unknown. The receptor's source is a male patient between 10 and 17 years old who had a stem cell transplant for acute lymphoblastic leukemia, so the T cells may come from the graft donor. This chain links TRBV27 with TRBJ1-6, with a weak D call TRBD1 (5 bases). Sequenced here: PBMCs, mostly from graft donor cells, sampled 180 days after TCRalphabeta/CD19-depleted stem cell transplant. The CDR3 DNA reads as TGTGCCAGCAGTTTATTAGGGACTCCTTATAATTCACCCCTCCACTTT. It translates to CASSLLGTPYNSPLHF.